This record concerns one TCR beta chain sequence. The antigen is unknown. This CDR3 is 15 amino acids long. Germline V lookup: CDR1 MNHNY, CDR2 SVGAGI (reference sequence). V lost 1 base and J lost 0, with 7 bases in between. The sample is drawn from a study of shared clonotypes between healthy human individuals. General study results and limits: The study found lower generation probabilities in non-shared clonotypes than in those shared by all four donors.

The naive CD8 subset, CD45RO-negative cells positively selected for CCR7, excluded terminally differentiated effector memory CD45RA+ cells. The donors, all of them Caucasian adults, lived in Nashville, Tennessee. It was 200 to 250 ng DNA, about 30,000 T cell genomes, that sorted-subset replicate PCRs used. The authors' processing: Filtering differed, since immunoSEQ gave only junction sequences and no quality scores. Clones were sequenced by immunoSEQ multiplex PCR, and TCRdb holds only the in-frame ones, with some missing. The D gene and trimming were derived from the DNA, and the V and J assignments and clone size from that table. The table has under 2,000,000 clones, about 95% seen once.

The rearrangement joins TRBV6-6 to TRBJ1-5; D call uncertain. The clonotype was recovered from a man aged 18 to 35 in good health. Input material: naive CD8+ T cells sorted from blood. The CDR3, as DNA: TGTGCCAGCAGTTACTGGGCCAATAGCAATCAGCCCCAGCATTTT. Amino acid sequence: CASSYWANSNQPQHF.